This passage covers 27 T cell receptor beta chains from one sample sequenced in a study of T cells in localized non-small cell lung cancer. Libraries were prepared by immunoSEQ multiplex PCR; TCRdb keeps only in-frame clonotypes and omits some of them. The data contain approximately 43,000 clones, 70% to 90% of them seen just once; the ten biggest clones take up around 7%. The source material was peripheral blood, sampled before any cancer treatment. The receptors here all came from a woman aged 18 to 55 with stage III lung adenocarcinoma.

This chain's CDR3 is CASTGTGSWEETQYF. CDR3 DNA: TGTGCCAGCACCGGGACAGGGTCTTGGGAAGAGACCCAGTACTTC. The chain has TRBV7-9 and TRBJ2-5, with 9 bases that match TRBD1. The CDR3 runs to 15 residues. With V trimmed by 7 bases and J by 3 bases, 9 bases remained unmatched. Germline loops: CDR1 SEHNR, CDR2 FQNEAQ (reference sequence).

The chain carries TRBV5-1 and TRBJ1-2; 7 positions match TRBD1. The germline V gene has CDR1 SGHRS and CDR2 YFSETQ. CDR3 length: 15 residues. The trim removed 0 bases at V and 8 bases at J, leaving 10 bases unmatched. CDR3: CASSLDGQGERGYTF. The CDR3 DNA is TGCGCCAGCAGCTTGGATGGGCAGGGGGAGCGGGGCTACACCTTC.

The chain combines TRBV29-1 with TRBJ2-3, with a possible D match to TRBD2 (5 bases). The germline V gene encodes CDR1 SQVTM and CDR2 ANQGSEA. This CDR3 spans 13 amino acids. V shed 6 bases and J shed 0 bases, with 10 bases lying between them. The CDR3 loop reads CSVEGISTDTQYF. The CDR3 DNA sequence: TGCAGCGTAGAGGGAATTAGCACAGATACGCAGTATTTT.

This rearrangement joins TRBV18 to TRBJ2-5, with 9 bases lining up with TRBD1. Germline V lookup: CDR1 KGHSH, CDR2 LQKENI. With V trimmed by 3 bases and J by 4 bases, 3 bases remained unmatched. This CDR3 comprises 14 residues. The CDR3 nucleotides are TGTGCCAGCTCACCCGGGACAGGGCGAGAGACCCAGTACTTC. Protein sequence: CASSPGTGRETQYF.

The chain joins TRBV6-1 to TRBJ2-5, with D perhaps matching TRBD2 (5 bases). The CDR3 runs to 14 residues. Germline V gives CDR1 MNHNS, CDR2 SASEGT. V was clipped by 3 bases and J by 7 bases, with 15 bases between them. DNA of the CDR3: TGTGCCAGCAGTGAGCAGGCGGAGGTGGGGACCCAGTACTTC. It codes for CASSEQAEVGTQYF.

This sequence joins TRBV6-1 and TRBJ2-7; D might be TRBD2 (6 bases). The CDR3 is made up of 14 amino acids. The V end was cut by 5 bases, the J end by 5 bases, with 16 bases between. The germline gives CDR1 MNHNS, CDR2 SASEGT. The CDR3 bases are TGTGCCAGCAGTCCCGGGGGACCAAGAAACGAGCAGTACTTC. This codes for CASSPGGPRNEQYF.

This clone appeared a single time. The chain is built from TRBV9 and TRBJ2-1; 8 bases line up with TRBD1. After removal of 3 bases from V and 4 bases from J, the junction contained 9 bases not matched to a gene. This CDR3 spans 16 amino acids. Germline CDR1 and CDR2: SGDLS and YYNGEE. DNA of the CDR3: TGTGCCAGCAGCGAAAGGGACAGGACACCATACAATGAGCAGTTCTTC. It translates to CASSERDRTPYNEQFF.

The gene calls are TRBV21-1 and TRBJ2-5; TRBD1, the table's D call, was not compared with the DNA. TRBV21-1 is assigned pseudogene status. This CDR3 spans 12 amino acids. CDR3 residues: CASSKQGETQYF. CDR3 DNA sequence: TGTGCCAGCAGCAAACAGGGTGAGACCCAGTACTTC.

The CDR3 DNA follows: TGTGCCATCAGTGAGCCAGGACGTACCCTGAACACTGAAGCTTTCTTT. It is translated as CAISEPGRTLNTEAFF. J is TRBJ1-1 and V is TRBV10-3; D gene ambiguous. There are 16 residues in the CDR3. The V gene lost 2 bases and the J gene lost 0 bases, with 13 bases spanning the gap. Per germline, CDR1 ENHRY and CDR2 SYGVKD.

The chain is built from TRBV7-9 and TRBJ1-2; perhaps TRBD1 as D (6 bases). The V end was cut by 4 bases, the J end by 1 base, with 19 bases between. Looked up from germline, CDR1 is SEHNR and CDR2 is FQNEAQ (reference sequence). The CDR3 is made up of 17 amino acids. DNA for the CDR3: TGTGCCAGCAGCTACTCCCCCGGACAGAGGATTAACTATGGCTACACCTTC. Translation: CASSYSPGQRINYGYTF.

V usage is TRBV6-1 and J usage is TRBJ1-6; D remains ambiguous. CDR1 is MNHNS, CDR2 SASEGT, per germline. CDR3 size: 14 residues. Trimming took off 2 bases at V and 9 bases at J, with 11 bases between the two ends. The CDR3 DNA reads TGTGCCAGCAGTGAATCTTCCCGGGGTTCACCCCTCCACTTT. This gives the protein CASSESSRGSPLHF.

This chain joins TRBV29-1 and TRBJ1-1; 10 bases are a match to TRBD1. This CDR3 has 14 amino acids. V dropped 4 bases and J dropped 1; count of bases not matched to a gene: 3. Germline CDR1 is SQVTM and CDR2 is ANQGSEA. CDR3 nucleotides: TGCAGCGTTGCTGGACAGGGGGAGAACACTGAAGCTTTCTTT. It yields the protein CSVAGQGENTEAFF.

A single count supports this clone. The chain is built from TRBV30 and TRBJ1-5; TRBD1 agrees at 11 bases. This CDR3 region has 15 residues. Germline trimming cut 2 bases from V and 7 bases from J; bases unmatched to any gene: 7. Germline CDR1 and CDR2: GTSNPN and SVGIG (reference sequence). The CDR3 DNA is TGTGCCTGGAGTCCACCGGGACAGGGGGAGCAGCCCCAGCATTTT. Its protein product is CAWSPPGQGEQPQHF.

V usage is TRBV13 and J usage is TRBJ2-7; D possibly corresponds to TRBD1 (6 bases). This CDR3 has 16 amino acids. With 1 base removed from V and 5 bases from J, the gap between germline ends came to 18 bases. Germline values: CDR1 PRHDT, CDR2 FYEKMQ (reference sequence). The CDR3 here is CASSLAVVRGTDEQYF. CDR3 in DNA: TGTGCCAGCAGCTTAGCGGTGGTCAGGGGCACCGACGAGCAGTACTTC.

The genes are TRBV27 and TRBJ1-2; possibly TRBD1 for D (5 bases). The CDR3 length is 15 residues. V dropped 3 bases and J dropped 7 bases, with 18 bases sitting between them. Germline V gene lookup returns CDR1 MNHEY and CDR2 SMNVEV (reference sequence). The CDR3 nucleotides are TGTGCCAGCAGTTTGTCCTCCGCTGGGGGTGGTGGCTACACCTTC. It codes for CASSLSSAGGGGYTF.

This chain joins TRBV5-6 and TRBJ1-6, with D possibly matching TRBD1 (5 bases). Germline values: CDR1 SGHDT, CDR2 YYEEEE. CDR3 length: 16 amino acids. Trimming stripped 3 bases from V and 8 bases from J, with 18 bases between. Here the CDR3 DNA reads TGTGCCAGCAGCTGGGGAACCGGGGCCATCGATTCACCCCTCCACTTT. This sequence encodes CASSWGTGAIDSPLHF.

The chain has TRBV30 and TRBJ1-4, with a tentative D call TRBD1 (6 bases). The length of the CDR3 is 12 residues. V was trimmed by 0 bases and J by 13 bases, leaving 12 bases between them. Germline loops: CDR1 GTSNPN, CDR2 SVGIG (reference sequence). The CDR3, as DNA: TGTGCCTGGAGTGTACTTTCGGGGGCACTGTTTTTT. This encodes CAWSVLSGALFF.

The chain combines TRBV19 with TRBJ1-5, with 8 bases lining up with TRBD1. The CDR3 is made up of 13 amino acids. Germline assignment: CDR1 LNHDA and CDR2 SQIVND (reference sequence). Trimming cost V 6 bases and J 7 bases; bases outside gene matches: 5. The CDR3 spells CASRQGAGQPQHF. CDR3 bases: TGTGCCAGTAGGCAGGGGGCGGGGCAGCCCCAGCATTTT. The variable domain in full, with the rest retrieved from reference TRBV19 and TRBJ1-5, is DGGITQSPKYLFRKEGQNVTLSCEQNLNHDAMYWYRQDPGQGLRLIYYSQIVNDFQKGDIAEGYSVSREKKESFPLTVTSAQKNPTAFYLCASRQGAGQPQHFGDGTRLSIL.

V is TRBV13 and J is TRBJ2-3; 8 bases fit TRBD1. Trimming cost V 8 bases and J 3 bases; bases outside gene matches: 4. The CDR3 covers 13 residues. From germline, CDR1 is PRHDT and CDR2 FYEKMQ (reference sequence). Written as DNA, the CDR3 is TGTGCCAGCGCAGGGGGCCTGACAGATACGCAGTATTTT. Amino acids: CASAGGLTDTQYF. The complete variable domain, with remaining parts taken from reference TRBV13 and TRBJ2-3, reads AAGVIQSPRHLIKEKRETATLKCYPIPRHDTVYWYQQGPGQDPQFLISFYEKMQSDKGSIPDRFSAQQFSDYHSELNMSSLELGDSALYFCASAGGLTDTQYFGPGTRLTVL.

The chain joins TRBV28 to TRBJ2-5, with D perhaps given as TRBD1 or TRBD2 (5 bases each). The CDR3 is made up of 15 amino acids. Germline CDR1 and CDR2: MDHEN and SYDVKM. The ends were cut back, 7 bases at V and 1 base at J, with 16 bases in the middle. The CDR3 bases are TGTGCCAGCAACAACCTCCGGGACCCCCAAGAGACCCAGTACTTC. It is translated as CASNNLRDPQETQYF.

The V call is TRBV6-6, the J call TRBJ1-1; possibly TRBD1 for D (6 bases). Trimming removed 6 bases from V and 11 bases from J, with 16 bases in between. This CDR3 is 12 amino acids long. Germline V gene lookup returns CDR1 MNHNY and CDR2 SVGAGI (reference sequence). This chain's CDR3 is CASSPPQGYAFF. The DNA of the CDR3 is TGTGCCAGCAGCCCGCCCCAGGGGTATGCTTTCTTT.

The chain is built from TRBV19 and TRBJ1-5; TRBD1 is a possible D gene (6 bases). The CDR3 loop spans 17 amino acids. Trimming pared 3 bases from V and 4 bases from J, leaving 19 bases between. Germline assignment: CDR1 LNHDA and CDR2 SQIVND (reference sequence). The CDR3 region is CASSMGGPEVRNQPQHF. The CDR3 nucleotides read TGTGCCAGTAGTATGGGGGGGCCGGAGGTCAGAAATCAGCCCCAGCATTTT.

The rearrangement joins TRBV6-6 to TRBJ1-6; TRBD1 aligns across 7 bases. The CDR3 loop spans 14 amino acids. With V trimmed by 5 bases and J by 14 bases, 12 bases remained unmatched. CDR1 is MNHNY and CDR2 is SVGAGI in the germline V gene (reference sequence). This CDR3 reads CASSRRGNHGSLHF. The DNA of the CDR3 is TGTGCCAGCAGTCGCAGGGGGAACCACGGATCCCTCCACTTT.

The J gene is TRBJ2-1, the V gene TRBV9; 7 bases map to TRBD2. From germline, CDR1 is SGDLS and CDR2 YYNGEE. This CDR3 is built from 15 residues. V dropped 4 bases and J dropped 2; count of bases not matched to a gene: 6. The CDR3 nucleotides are TGTGCCAGCAGCTCACCGGGACTAACCTACAATGAGCAGTTCTTC. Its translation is CASSSPGLTYNEQFF. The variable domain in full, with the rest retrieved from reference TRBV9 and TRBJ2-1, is DSGVTQTPKHLITATGQRVTLRCSPRSGDLSVYWYQQSLDQGLQFLIQYYNGEERAKGNILERFSAQQFPDLHSELNLSSLELGDSALYFCASSSPGLTYNEQFFGPGTRLTVL.

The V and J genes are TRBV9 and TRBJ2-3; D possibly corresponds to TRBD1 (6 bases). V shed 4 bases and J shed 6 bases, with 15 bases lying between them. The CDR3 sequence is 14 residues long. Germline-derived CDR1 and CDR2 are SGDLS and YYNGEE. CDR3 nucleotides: TGTGCCAGCAGCCCCCAGGGGTCCGGGGATACGCAGTATTTT. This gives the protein CASSPQGSGDTQYF.

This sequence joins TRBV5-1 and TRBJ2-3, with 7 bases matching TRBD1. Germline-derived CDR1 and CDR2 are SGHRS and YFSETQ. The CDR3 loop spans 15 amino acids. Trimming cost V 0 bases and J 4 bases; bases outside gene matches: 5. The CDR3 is CASSLGTGPSDTQYF. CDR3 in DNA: TGCGCCAGCAGCTTGGGGACAGGACCTTCAGATACGCAGTATTTT.

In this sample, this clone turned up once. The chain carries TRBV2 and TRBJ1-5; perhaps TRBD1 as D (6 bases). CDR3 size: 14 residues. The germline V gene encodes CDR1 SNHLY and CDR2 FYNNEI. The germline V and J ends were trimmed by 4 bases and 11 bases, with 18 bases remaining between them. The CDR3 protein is CASSGDTGRWAQHF. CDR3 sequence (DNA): TGTGCCAGCAGTGGGGACACGGGTCGGTGGGCCCAGCATTTT.